The sequence of this TCR beta chain was determined in a study of cytomegalovirus exposure and HLA in healthy donors. Study outcomes and limitations: Per a later analysis, approximately 16,000 TCR beta sequences showed association with HLA alleles at 0.05 false discovery rate. For presence/absence analyses, sequencing depth was assumed to be roughly uniform across donors. There were reportedly fewer N-insertions in an Asian-associated ancestry cluster than the approximately 640-donor mean, in a later analysis. 87-base-pair reads could not separate some V segments, including TRBV6-2 and TRBV6-3.

The PCR was carried out with 60 Vbeta primers and 13 Jbeta primers. Method: immunoSEQ multiplex PCR; TCRdb's copy keeps in-frame clones and lacks some. The top ten hold approximately 5.4% of the sample, which has tens of thousands of clones, under 80% seen once. A remark on this clone: Its target is not known.

The CDR3 runs 13 residues. Unmatched junction bases numbered 6, after V lost 8 bases and J lost 6 bases. Germline lookup yields CDR1 SEHNR and CDR2 FQNEAQ (reference sequence). The chain employs TRBV7-9 and TRBJ1-4; 7 nucleotides align to TRBD1. The origin of this receptor is a male donor in good health and CMV-seropositive. Sequencing was done on a sample of PBMCs. CDR3 residues: CASEDRADEKLFF. The CDR3 region has the DNA TGTGCCAGCGAAGACAGGGCGGATGAAAAACTGTTTTTT.